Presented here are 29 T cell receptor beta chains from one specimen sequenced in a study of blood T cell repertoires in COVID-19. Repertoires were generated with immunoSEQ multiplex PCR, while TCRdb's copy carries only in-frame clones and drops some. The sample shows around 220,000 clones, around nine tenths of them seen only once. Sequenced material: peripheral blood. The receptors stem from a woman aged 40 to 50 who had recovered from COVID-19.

The CDR3 nucleotides are TGCGCCAGCAGCTTGGGGTGGGACAGATTCCTCTACGAGCAGTACTTC. As protein: CASSLGWDRFLYEQYF. V and J are TRBV5-1 and TRBJ2-7; 7 positions match TRBD1. CDR3 length equals 16 residues. The germline CDR1 and CDR2 sequences are SGHRS and YFSETQ. V dropped 0 bases and J dropped 3; count of bases not matched to a gene: 9.

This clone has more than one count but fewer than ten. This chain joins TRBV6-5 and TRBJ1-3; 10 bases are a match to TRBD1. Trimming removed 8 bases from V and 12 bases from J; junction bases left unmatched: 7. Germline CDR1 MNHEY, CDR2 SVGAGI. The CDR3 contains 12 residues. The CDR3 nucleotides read TGTGCCAGCCGGGACAGGGGCCAGATCATATATTTT. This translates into CASRDRGQIIYF.

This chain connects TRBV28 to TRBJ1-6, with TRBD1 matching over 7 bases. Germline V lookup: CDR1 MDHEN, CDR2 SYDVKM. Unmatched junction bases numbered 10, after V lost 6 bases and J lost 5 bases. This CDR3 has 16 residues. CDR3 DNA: TGTGCCAGCAGCCAAAGACAGGGAATGGATAATTCACCCCTCCACTTT. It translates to CASSQRQGMDNSPLHF.

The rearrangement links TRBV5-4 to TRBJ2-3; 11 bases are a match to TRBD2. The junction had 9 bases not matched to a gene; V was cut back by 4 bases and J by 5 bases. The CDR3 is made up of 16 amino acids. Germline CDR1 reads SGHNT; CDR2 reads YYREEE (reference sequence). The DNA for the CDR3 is TGTGCCAGCAGCAAAAGGACTAGCGGGTCGGGAGATACGCAGTATTTT. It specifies CASSKRTSGSGDTQYF. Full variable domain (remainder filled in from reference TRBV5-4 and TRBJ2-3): ETGVTQSPTHLIKTRGQQVTLRCSSQSGHNTVSWYQQALGQGPQFIFQYYREEENGRGNFPPRFSGLQFPNYSSELNVNALELDDSALYLCASSKRTSGSGDTQYFGPGTRLTVL.

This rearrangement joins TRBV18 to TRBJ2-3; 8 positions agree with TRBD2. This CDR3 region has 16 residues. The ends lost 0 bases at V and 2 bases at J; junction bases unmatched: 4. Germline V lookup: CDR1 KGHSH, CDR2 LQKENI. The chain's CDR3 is CASSPPRREVTDTQYF. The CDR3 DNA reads TGTGCCAGCTCACCACCGCGGCGGGAGGTCACAGATACGCAGTATTTT.

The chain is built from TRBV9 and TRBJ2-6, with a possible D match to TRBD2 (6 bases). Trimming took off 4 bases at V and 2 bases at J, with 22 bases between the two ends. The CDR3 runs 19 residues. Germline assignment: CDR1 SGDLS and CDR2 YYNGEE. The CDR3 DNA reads TGTGCCAGCAGCCCACGTGGTGACGGGGGAATAGCTGGGGCCAACGTCCTGACTTTC. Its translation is CASSPRGDGGIAGANVLTF. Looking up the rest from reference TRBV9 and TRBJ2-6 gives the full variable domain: DSGVTQTPKHLITATGQRVTLRCSPRSGDLSVYWYQQSLDQGLQFLIQYYNGEERAKGNILERFSAQQFPDLHSELNLSSLELGDSALYFCASSPRGDGGIAGANVLTFGAGSRLTVL.

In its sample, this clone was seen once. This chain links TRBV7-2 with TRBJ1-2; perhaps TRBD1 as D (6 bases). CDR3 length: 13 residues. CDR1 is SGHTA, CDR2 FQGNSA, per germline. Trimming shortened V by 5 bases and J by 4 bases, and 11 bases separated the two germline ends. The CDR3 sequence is CASSDRQVYGYTF. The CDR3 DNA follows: TGTGCCAGCAGCGACCGACAGGTCTATGGCTACACCTTC.

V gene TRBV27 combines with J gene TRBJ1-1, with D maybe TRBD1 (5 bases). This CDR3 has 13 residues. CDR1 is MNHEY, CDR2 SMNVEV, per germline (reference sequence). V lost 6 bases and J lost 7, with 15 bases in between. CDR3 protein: CASSRLRGIEAFF. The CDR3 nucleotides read TGTGCCAGCAGCCGGCTAAGGGGAATTGAAGCTTTCTTT.

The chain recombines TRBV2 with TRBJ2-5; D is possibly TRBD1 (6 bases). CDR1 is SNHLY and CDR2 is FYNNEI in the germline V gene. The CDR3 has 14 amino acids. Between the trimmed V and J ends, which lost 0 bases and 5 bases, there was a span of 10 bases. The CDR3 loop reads CASSEAKRGETQYF. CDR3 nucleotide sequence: TGTGCCAGCAGTGAAGCGAAGAGGGGGGAGACCCAGTACTTC.

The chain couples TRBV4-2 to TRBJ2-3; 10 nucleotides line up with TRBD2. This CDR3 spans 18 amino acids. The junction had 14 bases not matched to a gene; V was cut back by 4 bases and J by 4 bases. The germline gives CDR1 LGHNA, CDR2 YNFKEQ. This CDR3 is CASSPRASGGVSADTQYF. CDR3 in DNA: TGTGCCAGCAGCCCCAGGGCCAGCGGGGGGGTTTCAGCAGATACGCAGTATTTT.

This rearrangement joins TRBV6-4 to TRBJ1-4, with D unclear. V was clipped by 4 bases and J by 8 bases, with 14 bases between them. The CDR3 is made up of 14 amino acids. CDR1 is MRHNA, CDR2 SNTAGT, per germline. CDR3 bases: TGTGCCAGCAGTGTGGGCACCTTTGTCGAAAAACTGTTTTTT. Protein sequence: CASSVGTFVEKLFF.

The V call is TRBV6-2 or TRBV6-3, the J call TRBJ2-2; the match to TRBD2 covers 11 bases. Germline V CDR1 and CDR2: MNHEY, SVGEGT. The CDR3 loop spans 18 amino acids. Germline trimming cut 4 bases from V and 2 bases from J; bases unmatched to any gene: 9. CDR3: CASSSLPTSGINTGELFF. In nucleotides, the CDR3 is TGTGCCAGCAGTTCACTCCCGACTAGCGGGATAAACACCGGGGAGCTGTTTTTT.

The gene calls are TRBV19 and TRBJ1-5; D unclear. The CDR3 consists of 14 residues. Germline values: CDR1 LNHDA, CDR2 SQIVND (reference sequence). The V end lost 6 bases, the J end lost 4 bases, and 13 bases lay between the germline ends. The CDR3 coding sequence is TGTGCCAGTAGATTCCGGGGTTGGAATCAGCCCCAGCATTTT. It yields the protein CASRFRGWNQPQHF.

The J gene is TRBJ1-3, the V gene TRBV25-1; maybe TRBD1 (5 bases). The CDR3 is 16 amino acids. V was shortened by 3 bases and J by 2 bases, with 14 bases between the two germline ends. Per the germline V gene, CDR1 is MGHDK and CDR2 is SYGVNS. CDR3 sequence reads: CASSDSGLLPGNTIYF. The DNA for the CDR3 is TGTGCCAGCAGTGACTCGGGACTTCTACCTGGAAACACCATATATTTT.

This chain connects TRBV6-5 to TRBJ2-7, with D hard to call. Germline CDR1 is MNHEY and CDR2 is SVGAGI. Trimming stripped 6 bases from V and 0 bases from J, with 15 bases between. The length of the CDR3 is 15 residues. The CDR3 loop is CASRRDPGSSYEQYF. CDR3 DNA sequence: TGTGCCAGCAGGAGAGATCCAGGTAGCTCCTACGAGCAGTACTTC.

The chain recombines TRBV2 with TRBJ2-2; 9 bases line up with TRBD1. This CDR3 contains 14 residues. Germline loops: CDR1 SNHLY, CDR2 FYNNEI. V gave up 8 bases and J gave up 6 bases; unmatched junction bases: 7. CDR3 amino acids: CASRQGETAGELFF. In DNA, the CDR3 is TGTGCCAGCCGACAGGGGGAGACAGCCGGGGAGCTGTTTTTT.

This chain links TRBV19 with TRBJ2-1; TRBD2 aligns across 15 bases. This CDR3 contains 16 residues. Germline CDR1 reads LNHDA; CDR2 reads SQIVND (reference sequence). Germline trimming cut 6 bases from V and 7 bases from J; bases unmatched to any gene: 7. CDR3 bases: TGTGCCAGTAGCTTTTCCGGGACTAGCGGGAGGAATGAGCAGTTCTTC. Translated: CASSFSGTSGRNEQFF.

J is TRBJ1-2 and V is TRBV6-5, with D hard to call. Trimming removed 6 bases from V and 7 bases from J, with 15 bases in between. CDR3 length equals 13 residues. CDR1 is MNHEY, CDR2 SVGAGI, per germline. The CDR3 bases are TGTGCCAGCAGGATAACTGAACAGTTTGGCTACACCTTC. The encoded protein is CASRITEQFGYTF.

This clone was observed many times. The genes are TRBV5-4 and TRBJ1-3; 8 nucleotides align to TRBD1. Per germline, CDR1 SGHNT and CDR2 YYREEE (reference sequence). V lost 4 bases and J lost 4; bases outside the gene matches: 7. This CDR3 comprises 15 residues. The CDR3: CASSPGQGWGNTIYF. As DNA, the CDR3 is TGTGCCAGCAGCCCCGGACAGGGCTGGGGAAACACCATATATTTT.

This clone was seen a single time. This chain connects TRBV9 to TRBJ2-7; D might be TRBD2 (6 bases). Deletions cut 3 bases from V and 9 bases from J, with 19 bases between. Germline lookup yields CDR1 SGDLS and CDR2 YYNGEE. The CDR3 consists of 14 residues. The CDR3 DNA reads TGTGCCAGCAGCGGAGACCCAGGAGGGGCCCCGCAGTACTTC. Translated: CASSGDPGGAPQYF.

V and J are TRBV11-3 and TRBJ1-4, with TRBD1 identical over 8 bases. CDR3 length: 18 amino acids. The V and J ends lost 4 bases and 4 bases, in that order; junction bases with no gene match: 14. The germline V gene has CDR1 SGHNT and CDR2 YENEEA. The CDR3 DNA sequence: TGTGCCAGCAGCTCCGGGACAGGCGCAATCCGGGTTAATGAAAAACTGTTTTTT. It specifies CASSSGTGAIRVNEKLFF.

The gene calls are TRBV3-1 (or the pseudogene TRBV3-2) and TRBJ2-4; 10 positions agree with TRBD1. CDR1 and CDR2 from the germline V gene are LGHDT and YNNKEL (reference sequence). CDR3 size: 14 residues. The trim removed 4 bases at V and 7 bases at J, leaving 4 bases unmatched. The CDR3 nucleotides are TGTGCCAGCAGCCTGAGGACAGGGGGGAACATTCAGTACTTC. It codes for CASSLRTGGNIQYF.

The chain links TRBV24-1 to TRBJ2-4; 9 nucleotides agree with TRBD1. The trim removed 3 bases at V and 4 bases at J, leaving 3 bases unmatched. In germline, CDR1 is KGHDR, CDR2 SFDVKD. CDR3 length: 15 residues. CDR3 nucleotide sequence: TGTGCCACCAGTGATCCGGGACAGGGAAAAAACATTCAGTACTTC. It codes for CATSDPGQGKNIQYF.

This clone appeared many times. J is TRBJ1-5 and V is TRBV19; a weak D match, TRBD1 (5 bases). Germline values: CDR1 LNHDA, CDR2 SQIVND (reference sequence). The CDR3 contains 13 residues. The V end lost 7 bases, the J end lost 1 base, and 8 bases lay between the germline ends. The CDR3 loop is CASNQGSNQPQHF. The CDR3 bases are TGTGCCAGTAATCAGGGAAGCAATCAGCCCCAGCATTTT.

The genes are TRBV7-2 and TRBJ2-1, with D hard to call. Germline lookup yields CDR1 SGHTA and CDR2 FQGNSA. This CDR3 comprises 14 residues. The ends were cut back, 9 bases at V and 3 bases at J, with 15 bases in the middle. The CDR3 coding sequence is TGTGCCAGTGGGCTTGAAGGTATCTACAATGAGCAGTTCTTC. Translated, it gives CASGLEGIYNEQFF. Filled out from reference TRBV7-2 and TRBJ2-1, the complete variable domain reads GAGVSQSPSNKVTEKGKDVELRCDPISGHTALYWYRQSLGQGLEFLIYFQGNSAPDKSGLPSDRFSAERTGGSVSTLTIQRTQQEDSAVYLCASGLEGIYNEQFFGPGTRLTVL.

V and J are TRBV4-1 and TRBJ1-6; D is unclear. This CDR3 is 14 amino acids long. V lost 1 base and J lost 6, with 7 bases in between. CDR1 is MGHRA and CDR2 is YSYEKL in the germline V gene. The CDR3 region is CASSQAEGNSPLHF. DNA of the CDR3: TGCGCCAGCAGCCAAGCCGAGGGTAATTCACCCCTCCACTTT.

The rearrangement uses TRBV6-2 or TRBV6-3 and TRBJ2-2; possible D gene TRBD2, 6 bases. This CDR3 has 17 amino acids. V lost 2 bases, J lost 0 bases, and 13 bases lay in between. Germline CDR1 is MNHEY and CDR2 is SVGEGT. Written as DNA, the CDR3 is TGTGCCAGCAGTTACGTTCTGGGACTCCCGAACACCGGGGAGCTGTTTTTT. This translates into CASSYVLGLPNTGELFF.

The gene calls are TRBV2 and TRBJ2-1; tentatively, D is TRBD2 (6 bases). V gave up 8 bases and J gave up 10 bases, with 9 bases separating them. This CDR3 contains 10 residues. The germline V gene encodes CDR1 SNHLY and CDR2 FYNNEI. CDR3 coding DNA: TGTGCCAGCCTAGGACTAGAGCAGTTCTTC. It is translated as CASLGLEQFF.

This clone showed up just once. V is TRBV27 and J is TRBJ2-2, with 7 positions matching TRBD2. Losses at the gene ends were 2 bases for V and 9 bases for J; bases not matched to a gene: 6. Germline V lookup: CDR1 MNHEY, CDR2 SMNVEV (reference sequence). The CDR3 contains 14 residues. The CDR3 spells CASSLGSGTRELFF. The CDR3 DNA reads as TGTGCCAGCAGTTTAGGGAGCGGGACTAGGGAGCTGTTTTTT.